This TCR beta chain was profiled in a study of T cell responses to AZD1222 COVID-19 vaccine. Broader study findings: Increases in Spike-specific TCR breadth and depth were seen after two AZD1222 doses. Repertoires were obtained only post-peak T cell response. Regions 160-218 and 743-854 held dominance among vaccine-associated CD4 TCRs, which spanned spike.

Germline V gene lookup returns CDR1 SGHRS and CDR2 YFSETQ. Trimming took off 1 base at V and 0 bases at J, with 13 bases between the two ends. The CDR3 sequence is 16 residues long. Some clones are missing from TCRdb's copy, which holds only in-frame ones; the method was immunoSEQ multiplex PCR. The sample consists of 100,000 to 150,000 clones, 75% to 90% of them appearing once. Concerning this clone itself: Its target is not known.

Here the sequenced sample was peripheral blood, taken on day 0 of AZD1222 vaccination. The sequence was obtained from an adult in good health. This chain connects TRBV5-1 to TRBJ1-1; a possible D gene is TRBD1 (5 bases). The CDR3: CASSLFGGTLNTEAFF. DNA of the CDR3: TGCGCCAGCAGCTTGTTCGGAGGGACGCTGAACACTGAAGCTTTCTTT.